Sequencing of this T cell receptor (beta chain) was carried out in a study of patients and donors after allogeneic stem cell transplantation (dated by TCRdb to about 2020). Turning to this clonotype: No antigen is known for it. The sample holds no much larger clone one base away, and base qualities are not on file.

Per the germline V gene, SGHTA is the CDR1 and FQGTGA is the CDR2. Trimming removed 4 bases from V and 0 bases from J, leaving 14 bases between the germline ends. There are 16 amino acids in the CDR3, from cysteine to phenylalanine inclusive. The CDR3 DNA has 48 bases and is translated from base 1. Library construction relied on RT-PCR. Instrument on record: NextSeq 550. The public reads were reprocessed in TCRdb via fastp at Q25 and MiXCR, keeping in-frame beta chains. Entries are consolidated by CDR3 protein sequence, retaining the most common genes and DNA. This sample has roughly 200,000 distinct CDR3 sequences in its table, and around two fifths of those were observed once. Around 10% of the sample lies in the top ten.

Sequencing was performed on blood, either unsorted or a sorted T cell fraction (not recorded which). Recombination linked TRBV7-3 to TRBJ2-3; the D gene is perhaps TRBD2, from 5 matching bases. The origin of this receptor is a human donor who was either an allogeneic HSCT recipient or a stem cell or donor lymphocyte infusion donor (not recorded which). It is not recorded whose cells these are; they may come from a transplant donor. The nucleotide sequence is TGTGCCAGCAGCTCGGGTAGGCGGGCTAGCACAGATACGCAGTATTTT. Its translation is CASSSGRRASTDTQYF.